This T cell receptor (beta chain) was captured in a study of Ad26.COV2.S vaccination and SARS-CoV-2 variants. On this clone itself: What it binds is not known.

The table came from immunoSEQ multiplex PCR; TCRdb's copy has only in-frame clones and leaves some out. The sample holds roughly 410,000 clones, about 80% seen once. Findings and caveats of the study: Similar non-spike TCR breadth was observed in recipients of vaccine and of placebo.

The treatment was: some 20 received Ad26.COV2.S at low or high dose, single or two shots; 5 received placebo; per-sample allocation not given. Sampling was performed 63 days after the first vaccine or placebo injection. The sample came from a Boston adult aged 18-55 years. As its vector, the vaccine had Ad26, which expressed Wuhan-strain SARS-CoV-2 spike. The source material was peripheral blood, sampled in a trial of Ad26.COV2.S vaccine versus placebo. The clonotype originates from a person between 18 and 59 years old who received the Ad26.COV2.S COVID-19 vaccine or a placebo.

Here the CDR3 DNA reads TGTGCCAGTAGTTGGGGTTCAAACACTGAAGCTTTCTTT. Translating gives CASSWGSNTEAFF. The V and J genes are TRBV19 and TRBJ1-1; D is unresolved. The CDR3 runs to 13 residues. The V gene lost 5 bases and the J gene lost 2 bases, with 9 bases spanning the gap. CDR1 LNHDA and CDR2 SQIVND come from the germline V gene (reference sequence).